A selection of T cell receptor beta chains follows, all from one sample in a study of cytomegalovirus exposure and HLA in healthy donors. Libraries were prepared by immunoSEQ multiplex PCR; TCRdb keeps only in-frame clonotypes and omits some of them. The sample yields more than 150,000 clones, around 79% seen once. Specimen: PBMCs. Receptor source: a man between 50 and 59 years old in good health and CMV-seropositive. The conserved cysteine and the conserved F or W are not part of the CDR3 here.

TRBV4-3 | ASSQEQGGRTDTQY
TRBV9 | ASSVSGRGAQF
TRBV2 | ASRLIGEGTEAF
TRBV4-2 | ASSQDRDRGGSSYNEQF
TRBV29-1 | SVESAWGYT
TRBV5-1 | ASSPGRGNEKLF
TRBV9 | ASSVASGGLDEQY
TRBV5-5 | ASSLAPQGAGYGYT
TRBV27 | ASSSLTEEQPQH
TRBV2 | ASSAYVLTGAGNTIY
TRBV11-2 | ASSLRRDGEKLF
TRBV19 | ATAQGETEAF
TRBV30 | AWRRGGVGTNEKLF
TRBV2 | ASTPPRATSGGGETQY
TRBV13 | ASSGPGEKLF
TRBV19 | ASSPGLTIGQFGNTIY
TRBV13 | ASSLDLASGGQETQY
TRBV21-1 | ASSKVGASEVRDEQF
TRBV9 | ASSVDSGSQETQY
TRBV5-6 | ASSLLGGGGWYEQY
TRBV1 | TSSRPWGQGTYEQY
TRBV7-9 | ASSLDGRSNQPQH
TRBV7-2 | ASSLVGPGELF
TRBV5-6 | ASSNGQLGHQPQH
TRBV7-8 | ASSLGWVGGRGHTGELF
TRBV7-6 | ASAPQGPSETQY
TRBV9 | ASSVGGGDGQPQH
TRBV5-6 | ASSLGTGGEQY
TRBV9 | ASSVEGGGGTDTQY
TRBV25-1 | ASSEYTQFTDTQY
TRBV19 | ASSISVRVYGYT
TRBV13 | ASSGEVPGQGQKETQY
TRBV7-2 | ASSLKSALDRAF
TRBV29-1 | SVVRGALDNEQF
TRBV28 | ASTTRGGELF
TRBV9 | ASSVAGPTSTGELF
TRBV7-2 | ASSLATYSYNEQF
TRBV28 | ASSLLIGQGPTEAF
TRBV5-1 | ASSLGQFTNTGELF
TRBV27 | ASSLTGGHQPQH
TRBV9 | ASSVDSGGTYGYT
TRBV27 | ASARGFSYEQY
TRBV7-2 | ASSVSGGAQNEQY
TRBV12-1 | ASSFLVRGRTEAF
TRBV6-4 | ASSETGTDTQY
TRBV7-8 | ASSATGGNTGELF
TRBV6-5 | ASTQSGDAKNIQY
TRBV5-1 | ASSDSRDRGWFEVAF
TRBV5-4 | ASSLISVNSPLH
TRBV5-6 | ASSLVFTTNEKLF
TRBV4-3 | ASSREGRGQPQH
TRBV5-1 | ASSLRGQGLLNTEAF
TRBV2 | ASSENSFTNTEAF
TRBV10-3 | AISEAGLNTEAF
TRBV2 | ASSGGRANTDTQY